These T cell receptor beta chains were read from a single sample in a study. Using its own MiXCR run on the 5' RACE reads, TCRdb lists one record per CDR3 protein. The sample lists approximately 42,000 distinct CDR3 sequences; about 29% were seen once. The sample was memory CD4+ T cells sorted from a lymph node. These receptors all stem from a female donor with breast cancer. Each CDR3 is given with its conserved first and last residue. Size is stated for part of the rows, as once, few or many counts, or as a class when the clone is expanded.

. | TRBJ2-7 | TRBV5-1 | CASSIPGQGYEQYF
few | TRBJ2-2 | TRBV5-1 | CASRSRDWTNTGELFF
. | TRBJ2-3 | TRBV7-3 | CASSFTGRTDTQYF
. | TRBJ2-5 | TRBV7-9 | CASSQSNRGAKETQYF
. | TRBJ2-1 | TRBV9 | CASNSAGTYNEQFF
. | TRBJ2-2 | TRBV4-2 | CASSQEVLAYTGELFF
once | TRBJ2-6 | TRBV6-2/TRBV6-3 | CASSYSIGVSGANVLTF
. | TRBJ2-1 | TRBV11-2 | CTSSPGTAYNEQFF
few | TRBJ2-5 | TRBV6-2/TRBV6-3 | CASGSGVQETQYF
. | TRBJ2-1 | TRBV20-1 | CSATGQVYNEQFF
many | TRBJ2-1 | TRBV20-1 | CSAVRRNQFF
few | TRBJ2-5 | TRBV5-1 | CASSLAGTGVETQYF
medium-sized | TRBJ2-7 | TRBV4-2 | CASSHEGGQVYEQYF
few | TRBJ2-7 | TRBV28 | CASLGNYEQYF
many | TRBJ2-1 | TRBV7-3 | CASSSGNYNEQFF
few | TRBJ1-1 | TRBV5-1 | CASSLGLETEAFF
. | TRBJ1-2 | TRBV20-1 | CSAGPAGRVEDYTF
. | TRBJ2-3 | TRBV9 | CASSVGTDTQYF
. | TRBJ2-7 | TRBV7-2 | CASSLPNRDIASYEQYF
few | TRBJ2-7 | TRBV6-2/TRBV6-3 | CASSGTDTYEQYF
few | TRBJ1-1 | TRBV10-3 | CAISDVGSLNTEAFF
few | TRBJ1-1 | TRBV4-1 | CASSQDPGVRTEAFF
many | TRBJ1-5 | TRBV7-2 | CASSRALYSNQPQHF
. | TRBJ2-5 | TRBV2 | CASNEYWGGGETQYF
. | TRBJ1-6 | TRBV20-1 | CSARSRGQGFSPLHF
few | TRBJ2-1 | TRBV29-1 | CSARPHSHEQFF
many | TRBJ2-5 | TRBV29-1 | CSVDPGPWEETQYF
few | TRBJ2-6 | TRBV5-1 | CASSLDSYSGANVLTF
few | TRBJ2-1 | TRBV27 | CASRVSGGANEQFF
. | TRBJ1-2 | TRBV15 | CATSRGGSDYGYTF
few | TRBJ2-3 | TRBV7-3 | CASSPPSGSGGADTQYF
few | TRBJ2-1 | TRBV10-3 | CAISLKDREDEQFF
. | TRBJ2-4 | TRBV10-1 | CASRYSNIQYF
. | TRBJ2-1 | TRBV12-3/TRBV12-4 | CASSSFSGSSYNEQFF
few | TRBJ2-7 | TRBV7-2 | CASSPRVGGPSYEQYF
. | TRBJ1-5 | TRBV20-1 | CSAQAEPNQPQHF
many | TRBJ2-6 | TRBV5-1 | CASRATDSGANVLTF
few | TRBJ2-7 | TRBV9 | CASSPGSNHEQYF
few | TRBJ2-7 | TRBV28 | CASSVQTGPLYF
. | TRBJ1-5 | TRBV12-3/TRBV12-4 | CVSSWGYNQPQHF
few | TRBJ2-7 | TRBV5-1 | CASEERRTGIYEQYF
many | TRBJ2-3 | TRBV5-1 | CASSPSGQVNTDTQYF
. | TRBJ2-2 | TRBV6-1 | CASSDRGNGELFF
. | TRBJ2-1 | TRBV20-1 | CSARTDLSSYNEQFF
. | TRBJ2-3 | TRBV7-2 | CASSQELAATDTQYF
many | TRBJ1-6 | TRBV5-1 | CASSGDSLRNSPLHF